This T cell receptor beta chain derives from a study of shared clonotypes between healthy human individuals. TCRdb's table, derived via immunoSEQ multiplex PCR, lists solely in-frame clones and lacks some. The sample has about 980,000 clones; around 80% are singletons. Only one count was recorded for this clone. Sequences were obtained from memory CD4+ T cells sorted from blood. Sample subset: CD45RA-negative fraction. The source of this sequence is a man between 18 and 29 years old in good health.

The CDR3 loop reads CASSPPPDRGYNEQFF. The DNA for the CDR3 is TGTGCCAGCTCACCACCTCCGGACAGGGGATACAATGAGCAGTTCTTC. The V and J genes are TRBV18 and TRBJ2-1, with 9 bases that match TRBD1. CDR1 is KGHSH and CDR2 is LQKENI in the germline V gene. This CDR3 has 16 amino acids. After removal of 0 bases from V and 4 bases from J, the junction contained 4 bases not matched to a gene.